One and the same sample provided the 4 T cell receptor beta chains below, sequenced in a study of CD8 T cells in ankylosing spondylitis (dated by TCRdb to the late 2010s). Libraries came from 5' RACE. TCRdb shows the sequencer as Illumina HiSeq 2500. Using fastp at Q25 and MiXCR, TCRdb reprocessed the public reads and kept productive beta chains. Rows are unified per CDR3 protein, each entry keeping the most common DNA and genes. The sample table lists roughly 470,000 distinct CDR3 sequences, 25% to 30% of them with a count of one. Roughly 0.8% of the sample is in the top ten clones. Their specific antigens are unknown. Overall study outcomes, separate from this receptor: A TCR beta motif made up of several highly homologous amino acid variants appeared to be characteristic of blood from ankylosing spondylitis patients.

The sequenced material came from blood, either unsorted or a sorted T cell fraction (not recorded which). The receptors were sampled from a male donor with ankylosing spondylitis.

CDR3 nucleotides: TGCGCCAGCAGCCCGGGTGGAGGGGGGCAAGAGACCCAGTACTTC. This codes for CASSPGGGGQETQYF. V usage is TRBV5-1 and J usage is TRBJ2-5; D is perhaps TRBD1 or TRBD2 (6 bases each). CDR1 and CDR2 (germline): SGHRS, YFSETQ. V lost 4 bases to trimming and J lost 2 bases, with 15 bases between them. This CDR3 is 15 amino acids long. Using reference TRBV5-1 and TRBJ2-5 for the parts outside the CDR3, the full variable domain is KAGVTQTPRYLIKTRGQQVTLSCSPISGHRSVSWYQQTPGQGLQFLFEYFSETQRNKGNFPGRFSGRQFSNSRSEMNVSTLELGDSALYLCASSPGGGGQETQYFGPGTRLLVL.

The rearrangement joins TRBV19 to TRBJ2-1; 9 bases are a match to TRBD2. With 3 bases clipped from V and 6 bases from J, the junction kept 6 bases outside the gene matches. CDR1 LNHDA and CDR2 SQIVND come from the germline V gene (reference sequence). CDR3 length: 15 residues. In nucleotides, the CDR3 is TGTGCCAGTAGTATGGTAGCGGGAGTCGTCAATGAGCAGTTCTTC. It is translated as CASSMVAGVVNEQFF. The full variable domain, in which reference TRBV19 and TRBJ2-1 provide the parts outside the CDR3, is DGGITQSPKYLFRKEGQNVTLSCEQNLNHDAMYWYRQDPGQGLRLIYYSQIVNDFQKGDIAEGYSVSREKKESFPLTVTSAQKNPTAFYLCASSMVAGVVNEQFFGPGTRLTVL.

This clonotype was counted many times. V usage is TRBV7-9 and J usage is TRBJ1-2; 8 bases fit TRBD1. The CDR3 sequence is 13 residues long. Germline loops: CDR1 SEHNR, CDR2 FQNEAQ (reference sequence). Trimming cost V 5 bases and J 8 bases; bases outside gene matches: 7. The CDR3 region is CASSRTGTGGYTF. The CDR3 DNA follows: TGTGCCAGCAGCCGGACAGGGACGGGAGGCTACACCTTC.

CDR3 amino acids: CSARETLRAQYF. The CDR3 DNA reads as TGCAGTGCTAGAGAGACCCTCAGGGCCCAGTACTTC. The chain uses TRBV20-1 and TRBJ2-5; perhaps TRBD1 as D (5 bases). The CDR3 sequence is 12 residues long. The germline CDR1 and CDR2 sequences are DFQATT and SNEGSKA (reference sequence). The V and J ends lost 0 bases and 9 bases respectively, with 11 bases between them.